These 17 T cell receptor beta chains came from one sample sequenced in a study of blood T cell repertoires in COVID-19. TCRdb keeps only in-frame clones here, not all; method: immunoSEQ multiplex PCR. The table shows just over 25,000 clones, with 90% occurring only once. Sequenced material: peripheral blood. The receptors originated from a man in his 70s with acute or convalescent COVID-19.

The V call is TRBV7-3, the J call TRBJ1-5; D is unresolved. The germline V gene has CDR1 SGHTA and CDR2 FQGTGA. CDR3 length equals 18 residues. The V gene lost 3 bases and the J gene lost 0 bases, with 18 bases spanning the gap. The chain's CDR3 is CASSLAGRGPNSNQPQHF. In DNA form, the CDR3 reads TGTGCCAGCAGCTTGGCAGGCCGAGGGCCTAATAGCAATCAGCCCCAGCATTTT.

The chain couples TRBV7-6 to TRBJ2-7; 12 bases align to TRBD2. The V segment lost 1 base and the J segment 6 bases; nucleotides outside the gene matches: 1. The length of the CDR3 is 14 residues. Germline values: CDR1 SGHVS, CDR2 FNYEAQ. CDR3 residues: CASSLGTSGTEQYF. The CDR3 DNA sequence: TGTGCCAGCAGCTTAGGGACTAGCGGGACCGAGCAGTACTTC.

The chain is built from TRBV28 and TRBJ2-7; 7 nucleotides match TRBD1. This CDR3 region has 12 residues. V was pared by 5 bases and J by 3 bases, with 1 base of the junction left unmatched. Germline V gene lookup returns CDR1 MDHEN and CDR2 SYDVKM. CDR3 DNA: TGTGCCAGCAGTGGGACAGTCTACGAGCAGTACTTC. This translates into CASSGTVYEQYF.

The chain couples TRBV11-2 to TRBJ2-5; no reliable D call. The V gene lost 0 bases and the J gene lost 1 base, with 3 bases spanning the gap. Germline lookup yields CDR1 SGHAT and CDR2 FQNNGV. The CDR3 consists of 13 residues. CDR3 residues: CASSLDSQETQYF. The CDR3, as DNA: TGTGCCAGCAGCTTAGACAGCCAAGAGACCCAGTACTTC. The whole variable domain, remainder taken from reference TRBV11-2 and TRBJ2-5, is EAGVAQSPRYKIIEKRQSVAFWCNPISGHATLYWYQQILGQGPKLLIQFQNNGVVDDSQLPKDRFSAERLKGVDSTLKIQPAKLEDSAVYLCASSLDSQETQYFGPGTRLLVL.

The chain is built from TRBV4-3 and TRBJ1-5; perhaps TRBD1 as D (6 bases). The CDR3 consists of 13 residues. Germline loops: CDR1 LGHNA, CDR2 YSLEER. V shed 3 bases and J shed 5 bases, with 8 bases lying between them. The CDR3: CASSQYRDQPQHF. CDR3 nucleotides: TGCGCCAGCAGCCAGTACAGGGATCAGCCCCAGCATTTT.

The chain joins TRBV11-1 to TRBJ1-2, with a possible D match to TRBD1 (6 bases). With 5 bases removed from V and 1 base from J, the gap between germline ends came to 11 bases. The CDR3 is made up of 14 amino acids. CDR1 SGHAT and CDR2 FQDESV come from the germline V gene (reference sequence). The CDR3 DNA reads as TGTGCCAGCAGCCCCGGGACATTTAACTATGGCTACACCTTC. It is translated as CASSPGTFNYGYTF.

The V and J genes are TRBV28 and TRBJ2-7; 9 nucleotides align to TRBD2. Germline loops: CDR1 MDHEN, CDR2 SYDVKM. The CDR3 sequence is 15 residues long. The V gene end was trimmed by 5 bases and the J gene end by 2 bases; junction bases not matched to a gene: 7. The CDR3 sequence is CASSLGASGAYEQYF. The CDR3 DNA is TGTGCCAGCAGTCTAGGGGCTAGCGGGGCCTACGAGCAGTACTTC. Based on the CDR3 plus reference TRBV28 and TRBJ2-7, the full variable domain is DVKVTQSSRYLVKRTGEKVFLECVQDMDHENMFWYRQDPGLGLRLIYFSYDVKMKEKGDIPEGYSVSREKKERFSLILESASTNQTSMYLCASSLGASGAYEQYFGPGTRLTVT.

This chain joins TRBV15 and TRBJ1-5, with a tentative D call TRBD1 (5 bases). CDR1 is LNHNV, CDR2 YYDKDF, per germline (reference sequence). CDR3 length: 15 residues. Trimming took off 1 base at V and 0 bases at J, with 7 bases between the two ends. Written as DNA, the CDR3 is TGTGCCACCAGCAGAGCCAGGGCTAGCAATCAGCCCCAGCATTTT. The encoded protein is CATSRARASNQPQHF.

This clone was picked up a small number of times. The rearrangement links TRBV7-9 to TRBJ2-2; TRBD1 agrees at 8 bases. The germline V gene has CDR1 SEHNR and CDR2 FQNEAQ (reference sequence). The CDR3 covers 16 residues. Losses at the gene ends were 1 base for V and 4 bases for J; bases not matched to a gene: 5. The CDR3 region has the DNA TGTGCCAGCAGCTTAGAGGCAGGGGGCGTCACCGGGGAGCTGTTTTTT. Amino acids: CASSLEAGGVTGELFF.

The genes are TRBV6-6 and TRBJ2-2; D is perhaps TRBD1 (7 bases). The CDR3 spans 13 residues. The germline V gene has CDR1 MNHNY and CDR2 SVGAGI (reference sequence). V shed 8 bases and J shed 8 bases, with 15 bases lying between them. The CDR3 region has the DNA TGTGCCAGCCGGCAGGGGGGTTTGGGGGAGCTGTTTTTT. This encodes CASRQGGLGELFF.

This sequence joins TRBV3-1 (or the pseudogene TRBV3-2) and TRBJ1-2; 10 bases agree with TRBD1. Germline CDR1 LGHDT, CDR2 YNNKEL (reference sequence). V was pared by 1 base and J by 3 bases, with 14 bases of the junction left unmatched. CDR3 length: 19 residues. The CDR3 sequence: CASSQVPGQGDTGDYGYTF. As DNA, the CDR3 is TGTGCCAGCAGCCAAGTTCCAGGACAGGGGGATACTGGGGACTATGGCTACACCTTC.

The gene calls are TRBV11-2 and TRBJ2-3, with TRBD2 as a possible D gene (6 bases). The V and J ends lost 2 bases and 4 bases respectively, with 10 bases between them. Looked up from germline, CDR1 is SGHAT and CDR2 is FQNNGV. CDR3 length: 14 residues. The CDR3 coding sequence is TGTGCCAGCAGCTTAACCTCTAGCGCAGATACGCAGTATTTT. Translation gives CASSLTSSADTQYF.

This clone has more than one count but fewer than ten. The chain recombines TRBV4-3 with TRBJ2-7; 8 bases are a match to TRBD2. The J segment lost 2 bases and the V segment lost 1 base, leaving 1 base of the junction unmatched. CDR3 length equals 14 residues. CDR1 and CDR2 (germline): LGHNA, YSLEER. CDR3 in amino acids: CASSQGLATYEQYF. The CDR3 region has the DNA TGCGCCAGCAGCCAAGGACTAGCGACCTACGAGCAGTACTTC.

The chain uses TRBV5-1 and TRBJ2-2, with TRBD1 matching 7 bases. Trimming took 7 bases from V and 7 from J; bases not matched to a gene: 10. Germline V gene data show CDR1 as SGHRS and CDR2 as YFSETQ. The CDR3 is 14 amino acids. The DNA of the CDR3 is TGCGCCAGCCTCCGGGACAGCCCGAACGGGGAGCTGTTTTTT. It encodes CASLRDSPNGELFF.

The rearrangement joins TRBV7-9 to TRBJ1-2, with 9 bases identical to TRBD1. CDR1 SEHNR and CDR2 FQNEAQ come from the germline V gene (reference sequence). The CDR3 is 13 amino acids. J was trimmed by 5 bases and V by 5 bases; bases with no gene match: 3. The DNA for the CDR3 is TGTGCCAGCAGCCGGGACAGGGTTTATGGCTACACCTTC. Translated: CASSRDRVYGYTF. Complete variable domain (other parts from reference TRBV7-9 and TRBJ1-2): DTGVSQNPRHKITKRGQNVTFRCDPISEHNRLYWYRQTLGQGPEFLTYFQNEAQLEKSRLLSDRFSAERPKGSFSTLEIQRTEQGDSAMYLCASSRDRVYGYTFGSGTRLTVV.

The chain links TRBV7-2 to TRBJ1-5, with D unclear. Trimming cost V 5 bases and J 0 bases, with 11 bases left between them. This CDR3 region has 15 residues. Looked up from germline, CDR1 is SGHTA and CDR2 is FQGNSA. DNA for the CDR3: TGTGCCAGCAGCCTTCGAGGGAATAGCAATCAGCCCCAGCATTTT. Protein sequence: CASSLRGNSNQPQHF.

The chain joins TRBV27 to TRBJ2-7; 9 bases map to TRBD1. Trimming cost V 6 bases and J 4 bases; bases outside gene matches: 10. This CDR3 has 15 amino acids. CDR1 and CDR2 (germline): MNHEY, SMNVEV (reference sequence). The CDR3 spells CASSHPGQGLYEQYF. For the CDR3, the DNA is TGTGCCAGCAGCCACCCGGGACAGGGCCTTTACGAGCAGTACTTC.